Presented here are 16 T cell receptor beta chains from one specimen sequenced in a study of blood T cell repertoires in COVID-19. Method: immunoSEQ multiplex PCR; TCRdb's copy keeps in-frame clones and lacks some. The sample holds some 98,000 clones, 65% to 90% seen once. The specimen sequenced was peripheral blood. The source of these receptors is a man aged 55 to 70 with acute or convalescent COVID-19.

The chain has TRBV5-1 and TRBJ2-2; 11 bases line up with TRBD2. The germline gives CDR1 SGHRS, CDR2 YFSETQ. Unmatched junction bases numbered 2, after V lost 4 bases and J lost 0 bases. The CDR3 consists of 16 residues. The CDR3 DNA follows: TGCGCCAGCAGCCTAGCGGGGGGTGCGAACACCGGGGAGCTGTTTTTT. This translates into CASSLAGGANTGELFF.

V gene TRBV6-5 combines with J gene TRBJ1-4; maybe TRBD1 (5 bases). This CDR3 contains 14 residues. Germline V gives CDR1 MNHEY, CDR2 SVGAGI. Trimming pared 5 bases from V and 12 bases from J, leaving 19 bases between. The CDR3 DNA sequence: TGTGCCAGCAGTCCCCGCCGGTTTGGGGGGGAACTGTTTTTT. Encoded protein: CASSPRRFGGELFF.

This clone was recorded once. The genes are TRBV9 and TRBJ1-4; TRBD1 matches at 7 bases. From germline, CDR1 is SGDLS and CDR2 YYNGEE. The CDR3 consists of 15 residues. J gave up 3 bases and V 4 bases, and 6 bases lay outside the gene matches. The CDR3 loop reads CASSIQGDPNEKLFF. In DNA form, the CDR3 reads TGTGCCAGCAGCATCCAGGGGGATCCTAATGAAAAACTGTTTTTT.

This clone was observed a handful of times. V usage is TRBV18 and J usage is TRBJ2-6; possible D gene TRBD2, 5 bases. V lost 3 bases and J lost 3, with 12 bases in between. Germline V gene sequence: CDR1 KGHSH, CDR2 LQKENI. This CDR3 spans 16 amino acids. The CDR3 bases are TGTGCCAGCTCACCTCGCGGGTTTGGTGGGGCCAACGTCCTGACTTTC. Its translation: CASSPRGFGGANVLTF.

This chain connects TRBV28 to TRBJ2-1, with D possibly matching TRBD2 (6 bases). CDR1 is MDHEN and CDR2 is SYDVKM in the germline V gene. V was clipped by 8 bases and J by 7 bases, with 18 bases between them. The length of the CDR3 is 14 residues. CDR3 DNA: TGTGCCAGCCATAGGCGGGGCTCCGGGAATGAGCAGTTCTTC. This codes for CASHRRGSGNEQFF.

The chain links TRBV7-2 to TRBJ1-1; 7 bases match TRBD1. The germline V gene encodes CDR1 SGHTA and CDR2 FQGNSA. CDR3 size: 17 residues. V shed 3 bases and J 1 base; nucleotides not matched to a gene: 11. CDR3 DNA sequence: TGTGCCAGCAGCTTCACTATTCTGGGACAGTGGAACACTGAAGCTTTCTTT. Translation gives CASSFTILGQWNTEAFF.

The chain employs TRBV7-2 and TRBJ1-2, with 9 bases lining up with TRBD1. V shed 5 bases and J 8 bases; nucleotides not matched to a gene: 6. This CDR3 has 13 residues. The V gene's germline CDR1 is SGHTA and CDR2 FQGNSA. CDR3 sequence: CASSPDRGEGYTF. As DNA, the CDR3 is TGTGCCAGCAGCCCGGACAGGGGAGAAGGCTACACCTTC.

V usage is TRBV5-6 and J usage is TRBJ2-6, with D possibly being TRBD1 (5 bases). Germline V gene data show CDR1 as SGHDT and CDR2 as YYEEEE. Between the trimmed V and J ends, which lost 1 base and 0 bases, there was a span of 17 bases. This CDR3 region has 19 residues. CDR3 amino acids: CASSLWGSFVDSGANVLTF. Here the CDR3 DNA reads TGTGCCAGCAGCTTGTGGGGCAGTTTCGTTGACTCTGGGGCCAACGTCCTGACTTTC.

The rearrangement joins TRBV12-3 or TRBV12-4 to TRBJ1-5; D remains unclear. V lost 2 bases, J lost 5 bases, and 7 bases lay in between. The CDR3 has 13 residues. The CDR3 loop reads CASSLSRYQPQHF. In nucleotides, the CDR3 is TGTGCCAGCAGTTTATCTCGGTATCAGCCCCAGCATTTT.

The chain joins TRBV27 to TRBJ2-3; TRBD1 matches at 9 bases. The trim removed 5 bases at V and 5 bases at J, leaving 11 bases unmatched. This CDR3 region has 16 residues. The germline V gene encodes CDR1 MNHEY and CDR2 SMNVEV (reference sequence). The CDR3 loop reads CASSPNRDRVGDTQYF. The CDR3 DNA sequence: TGTGCCAGCAGTCCCAACCGGGACAGGGTGGGAGATACGCAGTATTTT.

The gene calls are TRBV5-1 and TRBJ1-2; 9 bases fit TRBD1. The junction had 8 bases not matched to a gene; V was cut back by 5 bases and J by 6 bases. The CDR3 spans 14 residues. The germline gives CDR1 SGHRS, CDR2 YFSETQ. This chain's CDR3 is CASSTGGETNGYTF. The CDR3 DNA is TGCGCCAGCAGTACAGGGGGCGAAACGAATGGCTACACCTTC.

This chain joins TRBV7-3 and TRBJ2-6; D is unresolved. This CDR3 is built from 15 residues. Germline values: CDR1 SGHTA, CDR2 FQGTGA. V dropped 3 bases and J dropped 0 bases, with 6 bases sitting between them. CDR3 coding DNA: TGTGCCAGCAGCTTTCAGTACTCTGGGGCCAACGTCCTGACTTTC. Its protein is CASSFQYSGANVLTF.

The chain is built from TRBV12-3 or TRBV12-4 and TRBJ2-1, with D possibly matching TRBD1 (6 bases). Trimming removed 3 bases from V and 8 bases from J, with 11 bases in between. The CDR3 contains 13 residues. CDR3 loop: CASSLTGSDEQFF. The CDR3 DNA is TGTGCCAGCAGTTTGACAGGATCGGATGAGCAGTTCTTC.

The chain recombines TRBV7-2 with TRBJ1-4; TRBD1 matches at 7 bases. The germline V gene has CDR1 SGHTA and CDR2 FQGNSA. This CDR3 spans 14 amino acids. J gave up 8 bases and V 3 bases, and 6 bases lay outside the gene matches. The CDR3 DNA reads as TGTGCCAGCAGCTTCAAGACAGGGAGCGAAAAACTGTTTTTT. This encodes CASSFKTGSEKLFF.

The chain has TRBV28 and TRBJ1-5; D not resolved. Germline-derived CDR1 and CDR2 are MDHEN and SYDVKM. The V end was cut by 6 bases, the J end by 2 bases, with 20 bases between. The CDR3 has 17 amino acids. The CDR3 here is CASSLKTRAAGNQPQHF. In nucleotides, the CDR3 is TGTGCCAGCAGCCTCAAAACACGAGCCGCGGGCAATCAGCCCCAGCATTTT.

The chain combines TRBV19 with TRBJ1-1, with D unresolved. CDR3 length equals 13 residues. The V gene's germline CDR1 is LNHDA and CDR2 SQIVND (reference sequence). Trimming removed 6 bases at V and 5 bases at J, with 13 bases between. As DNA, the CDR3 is TGTGCCAGTAGGACCCTGGGCTGGACTGAAGCTTTCTTT. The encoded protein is CASRTLGWTEAFF.